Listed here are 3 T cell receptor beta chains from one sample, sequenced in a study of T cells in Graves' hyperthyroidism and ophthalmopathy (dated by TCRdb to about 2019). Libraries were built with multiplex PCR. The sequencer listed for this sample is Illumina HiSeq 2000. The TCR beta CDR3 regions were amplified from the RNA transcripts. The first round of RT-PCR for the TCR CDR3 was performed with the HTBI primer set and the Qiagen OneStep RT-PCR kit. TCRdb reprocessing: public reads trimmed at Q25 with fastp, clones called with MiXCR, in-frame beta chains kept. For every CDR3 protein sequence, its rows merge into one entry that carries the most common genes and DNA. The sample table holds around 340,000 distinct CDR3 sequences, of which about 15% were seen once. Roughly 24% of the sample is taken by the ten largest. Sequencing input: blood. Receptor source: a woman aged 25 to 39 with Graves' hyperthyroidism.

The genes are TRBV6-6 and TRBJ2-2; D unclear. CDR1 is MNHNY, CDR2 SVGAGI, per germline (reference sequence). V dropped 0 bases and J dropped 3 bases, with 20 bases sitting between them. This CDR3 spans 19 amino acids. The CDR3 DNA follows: TGTGCCAGCAGTTACTCCCGGGCCGCCTACCCTTGGGACACCGGGGAGCTGTTTTTT. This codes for CASSYSRAAYPWDTGELFF.

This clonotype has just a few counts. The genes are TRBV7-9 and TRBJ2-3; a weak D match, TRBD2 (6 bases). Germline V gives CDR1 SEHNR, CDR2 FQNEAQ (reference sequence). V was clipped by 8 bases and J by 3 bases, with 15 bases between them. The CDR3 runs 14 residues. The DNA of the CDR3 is TGTGCCAGCCGATTAGGCGGGATAACAGATACGCAGTATTTT. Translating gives CASRLGGITDTQYF.

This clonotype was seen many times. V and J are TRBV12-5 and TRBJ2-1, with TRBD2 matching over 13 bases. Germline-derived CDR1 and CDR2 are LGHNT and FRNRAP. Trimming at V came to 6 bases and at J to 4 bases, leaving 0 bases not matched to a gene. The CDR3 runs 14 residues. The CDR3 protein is CASGTSGRYNEQFF. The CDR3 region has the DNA TGTGCTAGTGGGACTAGCGGGAGGTACAATGAGCAGTTCTTC.